The 30 T cell receptor gamma chains reported below all come from one sample, sequenced in a study of γδ T cells in repeated Plasmodium falciparum infection. TCRdb re-called the multiplex PCR reads with CATT. The sample carries approximately 28,000 gamma-chain clones, about 2.9% recorded once. Vgamma9/Vdelta2+ and Vdelta2-negative gammadelta T cells were flow-sorted from PBMC for bulk sequencing. The sequencing sample was made of gamma-delta T cells from blood. The receptor set was obtained from a pool of human donors (malaria-infected and uninfected, not separated).

This clone was recorded a few times. The protein recorded in TCRdb matches a much larger clone and deviates from this DNA's translation at residue 4, suggesting a read error; the protein here is obtained by translating the DNA. The rearrangement uses TRGV5 and TRGJ1 or TRGJ2. Because TCRdb records no J gene, it was assigned here through a match of the DNA to germline. The CDR3 consists of 14 residues. V lost 9 bases to trimming and J lost 5 bases; unmatched junction nucleotides: 16. The V gene's germline CDR1 is VINAFY and CDR2 YDVSNSKD. CDR3 residues: CATRATHEDYKKLF. In nucleotides, the CDR3 is TGTGCCACCCGGGCCACGCATGAAGATTATAAGAAACTCTTT.

This clone showed up many times. TCRdb records a much larger clone's protein for this DNA, with a difference at residue 7 that likely arises from a read error; the protein given is the translation of the DNA. The genes are TRGV4 and TRGJ1 or TRGJ2. TCRdb offers no J gene call, so here the DNA was matched to germline to obtain one. CDR3 length: 12 amino acids. CDR1 is EGSTGY and CDR2 is YDSYTSSV in the germline V gene. V dropped 3 bases and J dropped 6; count of bases not matched to a gene: 5. This chain's CDR3 is CATWDLCYKKLF. In DNA, the CDR3 is TGTGCCACCTGGGATCTTTGTTATAAGAAACTCTTT.

In its sample, this clone was seen many times. TCRdb's protein, taken from a much larger clone, differs from this DNA's translation at residue 5, likely owing to a read error; the protein displayed comes from the DNA. The rearrangement links TRGV9 to TRGJP. Assignment of the J gene here rests on matching the DNA to germline, because TCRdb gives none. The CDR3 extends over 17 amino acids. Germline assignment: CDR1 GITISATS and CDR2 ISYDGTV (reference sequence). The CDR3 protein is CALWKVQGGLGKKIKVF. In DNA, the CDR3 is TGTGCCTTGTGGAAGGTGCAAGGGGGGTTGGGCAAAAAAATCAAGGTATTT.

There are many counts of this clone. This sequence is one base from a far larger clone and is likely a read error. Other DNA sequences from this sample encode an identical CDR3 as well. The rearrangement uses TRGV9 and TRGJ1 or TRGJ2. The J gene is not listed in TCRdb, so it was assigned here from a DNA match to germline. Trimming cost V 2 bases and J 11 bases; bases outside gene matches: 9. Germline V gives CDR1 GITISATS, CDR2 ISYDGTV (reference sequence). This CDR3 has 12 amino acids. The CDR3 region is CALWEGSDEKLF. CDR3 in DNA: TGTGCCTTGTGGGAGGGGAGTGACGAGAAACTCTTT.

Worth noting for this clone: This DNA's translation and the protein TCRdb lists, from a much larger clone, do not match at residue 13, likely due to a read error; the protein shown is translated from the DNA. The V call is TRGV9, the J call TRGJ1 or TRGJ2. TCRdb offers no J gene call, so here the DNA was matched to germline to obtain one. V shed 0 bases, J shed 8 bases, and the junction held 19 bases outside the gene matches. CDR3 size: 17 residues. The germline V gene has CDR1 GITISATS and CDR2 ISYDGTV (reference sequence). The CDR3 here is CALWEVLVSIWYHKKLF. The CDR3, as DNA: TGTGCCTTGTGGGAGGTGCTCGTCTCTATTTGGTATCATAAGAAACTCTTT.

About this clone: Only one base separates this from a far larger clonotype, so it likely reflects a read error. The same CDR3 is also encoded by other DNA sequences in this sample. No J gene was named, though the V gene is TRGV3. CDR1 and CDR2 (germline): VTNTFY, YDVSTARD (reference sequence). CDR3 length: 13 residues. CDR3 residues: CATWRYSDWIKTF. DNA for the CDR3: TGTGCCACCTGGCGTTATAGTGATTGGATCAAGACGTTC.

At least ten counts were recorded for this clone. It differs at one base from a far larger clone, so likely a read error. The identical CDR3 is also encoded by other nucleotide sequences in the sample. The rearrangement uses TRGV9 and TRGJP. CDR1 is GITISATS, CDR2 ISYDGTV, per germline (reference sequence). This CDR3 spans 16 amino acids. CDR3 sequence reads: CALWELQELGKKIKVF. In nucleotides, the CDR3 is TGTGCCTTGTGGGAGCTCCAAGAGCTGGGCAAAAAAATCAAGGTATTT.

The sample holds many counts of this clone. For this DNA, TCRdb reports the protein of a much larger clone, which diverges at residue 6, most likely from a read error; the protein presented here is translated directly from the DNA. This chain joins TRGV9 and TRGJ1 or TRGJ2. The J gene, not given by TCRdb, was assigned here from a germline match of the nucleotide sequence. J was trimmed by 7 bases and V by 3 bases; bases with no gene match: 6. The CDR3 extends over 12 amino acids. Germline CDR1 reads GITISATS; CDR2 reads ISYDGTV (reference sequence). CDR3 nucleotides: TGTGCCTTGTGGGAGAATTTATATAAGAAACTCTTT. Its protein product is CALWENLYKKLF.

There are many counts of this clone. With a far larger clone one base away, a read error is the likely cause. The sample carries other DNA sequences with the same CDR3. The V segment is TRGV8, and no J call was made. Germline V gives CDR1 VENAVY, CDR2 YDSYNSRV. This CDR3 contains 11 residues. CDR3 sequence (DNA): TGTGCCACCTGCTGGGGTTATAAGAAGCTCTTT. It encodes CATCWGYKKLF.

This clone was recorded at least ten times. A single base is all that separates this from a far larger clone, so a read error is likely. This sample also contains other DNA sequences that code for the same CDR3. The rearrangement joins TRGV9 to TRGJ1 or TRGJ2. Germline matching of the DNA provided the J gene here, since TCRdb leaves it blank. Looked up from germline, CDR1 is GITISATS and CDR2 is ISYDGTV (reference sequence). The CDR3 sequence is 15 residues long. The CDR3 spells CALWEVTRTYYKKLF. Here the CDR3 DNA reads TGCGCCTTGTGGGAGGTTACTAGAACCTATTATAAGAAACTCTTT.

About this clone itself: TCRdb's protein, taken from a much larger clone, differs from this DNA's translation at residue 5, likely owing to a read error; the protein displayed comes from the DNA. V gene TRGV9 combines with J gene TRGJ1 or TRGJ2. This CDR3 has 15 amino acids. Germline CDR1 is GITISATS and CDR2 is ISYDGTV (reference sequence). V dropped 5 bases and J dropped 0; count of bases not matched to a gene: 10. CDR3: CALWGELQNYYKKLF. The CDR3 nucleotides read TGTGCCTTGTGGGGGGAACTCCAGAATTATTATAAGAAACTCTTT.

This clone was found many times. A far larger clone is one nucleotide away, so this likely arose from a read error. Different DNA sequences within this sample yield the same CDR3. V usage is TRGV9 and J usage is TRGJ1 or TRGJ2. The CDR3 has 13 residues. Germline CDR1 is GITISATS and CDR2 is ISYDGTV (reference sequence). V gave up 2 bases and J gave up 7 bases; unmatched junction bases: 8. DNA for the CDR3: TGTGCCTTGTGGGAGGACAGTTACTATAAGAAACTCTTT. Amino acid sequence: CALWEDSYYKKLF.

The chain has TRGV3 and TRGJ1 or TRGJ2. Matching the DNA to germline supplied the J gene, which TCRdb does not give. V trimming: 9 bases; J trimming: 7 bases; junction bases outside the gene matches: 18. The germline V gene encodes CDR1 VTNTFY and CDR2 YDVSTARD (reference sequence). This CDR3 has 14 residues. In DNA form, the CDR3 reads TGTGCCACCCGAGACAGGCTAGGGTGCTATAAGAAACTCTTT. This sequence encodes CATRDRLGCYKKLF.

This clone was found many times. This likely came from a read error, as a far larger clone is one base away. The sample carries other DNA sequences with the same CDR3. The chain combines TRGV9 with TRGJ1 or TRGJ2. The J gene, not given by TCRdb, was assigned here from a germline match of the nucleotide sequence. The length of the CDR3 is 15 residues. In germline, CDR1 is GITISATS, CDR2 ISYDGTV (reference sequence). The CDR3 region is CALWDRLQGNYKKLF. The CDR3 DNA is TGTGCTTTGTGGGACCGCCTGCAAGGGAATTATAAGAAACTCTTT.

Comment on this clone: The protein held in TCRdb is that of a much larger clone and does not match this DNA's translation at residue 9, likely because of a read error; the protein shown is translated from the DNA. The chain is built from TRGV5 and TRGJ1 or TRGJ2. Matching the DNA to germline supplied the J gene, which TCRdb does not give. This CDR3 is built from 13 residues. In germline, CDR1 is VINAFY, CDR2 YDVSNSKD. CDR3 amino acids: CATWDRTYDKKLF. As DNA, the CDR3 is TGTGCCACCTGGGACAGAACTTATGATAAGAAACTCTTT.

This clone came up many times. For this DNA, TCRdb reports the protein of a much larger clone, which diverges at residue 11, most likely from a read error; the protein presented here is translated directly from the DNA. J is TRGJ1 or TRGJ2 and V is TRGV9. Germline CDR1 is GITISATS and CDR2 is ISYDGTV (reference sequence). The CDR3 is 15 residues long. This CDR3 reads CALWEARENYNKKLF. In DNA form, the CDR3 reads TGTGCCTTGTGGGAGGCCCGGGAGAATTATAATAAGAAACTCTTT.

The table lists this clone with many counts. The likely explanation is a read error, given a far larger clone one base away. Other DNA sequences in this specimen translate into the identical CDR3. The V call is TRGV9, the J call TRGJ1 or TRGJ2. In the absence of a J gene in TCRdb, the DNA was matched to germline to assign it here. The germline V gene encodes CDR1 GITISATS and CDR2 ISYDGTV (reference sequence). CDR3 length: 14 amino acids. CDR3 protein: CALWEGASYYKKLF. For the CDR3, the DNA is TGTGCTTTGTGGGAGGGGGCTAGTTATTATAAGAAACTCTTT.

Note on this clone: TCRdb's protein for this DNA is that of a much larger clone and differs from the translation at residue 4, likely a read error; the protein shown is the DNA translation. The V gene is TRGV9, the J gene TRGJP. Assignment of the J gene here rests on matching the DNA to germline, because TCRdb gives none. The CDR3 totals 17 residues. Per the germline V gene, CDR1 is GITISATS and CDR2 is ISYDGTV (reference sequence). The chain's CDR3 is CALRESPQELGKKIKVF. The DNA for the CDR3 is TGTGCCTTGCGGGAGTCCCCCCAAGAGTTGGGCAAAAAAATCAAGGTATTT.

This clone was detected a few times. Given a far larger clone just one base away, this is likely a sequencing read error. Other nucleotide sequences from this sample produce the same CDR3. This chain joins TRGV9 and TRGJ1 or TRGJ2. Since TCRdb gives no J gene, matching the DNA to germline was used here to assign it. Germline CDR1 is GITISATS and CDR2 is ISYDGTV (reference sequence). This CDR3 contains 14 residues. The CDR3 coding sequence is TGTGCCTTATGGGAGGGCTGTCGTTATTATAAGAAACTCTTT. Translated, it gives CALWEGCRYYKKLF.

A few counts support this clone. A junction boundary mismatches the germline segment, possibly from a read error. This chain uses TRGV2 with TRGJP2. The J gene is absent in TCRdb and was assigned here via DNA matching to germline. Per germline, CDR1 EGSNGY and CDR2 YDSYNSKV. There are 15 residues in the CDR3. The CDR3 nucleotides are TGTGCCGCCTGGGATCGTACCCCCGAATATTGGATCAAGACGTTT. This gives the protein CAAWDRTPEYWIKTF.

This clone was counted a few times. This DNA's translation and the protein TCRdb lists, from a much larger clone, do not match at residue 8, likely due to a read error; the protein shown is translated from the DNA. Other DNA sequences in the same sample also yield this CDR3. The J gene is TRGJ1 or TRGJ2, the V gene TRGV9. Since TCRdb gives no J gene, matching the DNA to germline was used here to assign it. Germline values: CDR1 GITISATS, CDR2 ISYDGTV (reference sequence). This CDR3 has 11 residues. The DNA of the CDR3 is TGTGCCTTGTGGGTCCGGTATAGGAAACTCTTT. It yields the protein CALWVRYRKLF.

This clone occurred many times. This likely stems from a read error, as it lies one base from a far larger clone. The V and J genes are TRGV9 and TRGJP. V trimming: 5 bases; J trimming: 4 bases; junction bases outside the gene matches: 8. This CDR3 has 17 amino acids. CDR1 is GITISATS and CDR2 is ISYDGTV in the germline V gene (reference sequence). The CDR3, as DNA: TGTGCCTTGTGGGGAGGAAAACAAGAGTTGGGCAAAAAAATCAAGGTATTT. Protein: CALWGGKQELGKKIKVF.

This clone was found many times. A far larger clone is only one base removed, so a read error is likely. Other DNA sequences in the sample encode the same CDR3. CDR3 amino acids: CATWDLYKKLF. CDR3 in DNA: TGTGCCACCTGGGACTTATATAAGAAACTCTTT. This sequence joins TRGV4 and TRGJ1 or TRGJ2. TCRdb lists no J gene, so it was determined here by aligning the DNA to germline. In germline, CDR1 is EGSTGY, CDR2 YDSYTSSV. Trimming cost V 4 bases and J 7 bases; bases outside gene matches: 4. This CDR3 contains 11 residues.

Many counts were recorded for this clone. The chain uses TRGV4 and TRGJ1 or TRGJ2. Looked up from germline, CDR1 is EGSTGY and CDR2 is YDSYTSSV. The J segment lost 1 base and the V segment lost 4 bases, leaving 13 bases of the junction unmatched. The CDR3 has 16 residues. CDR3 DNA: TGTGCCACCTGGGACGATCGCGACGATAATTATTATAAGAAACTCTTT. Its protein product is CATWDDRDDNYYKKLF.

The sample holds many counts of this clone. The translation of this DNA and the TCRdb protein of a much larger clone differ at residue 8, probably owing to a read error; the protein shown here is translated from the DNA. The chain couples TRGV9 to TRGJ1 or TRGJ2. As TCRdb names no J gene, one was assigned here on the basis of a DNA match to germline. With 3 bases clipped from V and 3 bases from J, the junction kept 11 bases outside the gene matches. The CDR3 covers 15 residues. The germline V gene has CDR1 GITISATS and CDR2 ISYDGTV (reference sequence). The CDR3 DNA sequence: TGTGCCTTGTGGGAGTCCCCGGGGGTTTATTATAAGAAACTCTTT. The encoded protein is CALWESPGVYYKKLF.

There are many counts of this clone. This sample includes further DNA sequences coding for the same CDR3. This chain joins TRGV2 and TRGJP1. With 0 bases clipped from V and 0 bases from J, the junction kept 4 bases outside the gene matches. This CDR3 spans 16 amino acids. Germline CDR1 is EGSNGY and CDR2 is YDSYNSKV. The CDR3 DNA follows: TGTGCCACCTGGGACGGGTCCTATACCACTGGTTGGTTCAAGATATTT. This encodes CATWDGSYTTGWFKIF.

The chain employs TRGV8 and TRGJ1 or TRGJ2. The J gene is not listed in TCRdb, so it was assigned here from a DNA match to germline. The CDR3 is 13 amino acids. The V segment lost 12 bases and the J segment 6 bases; nucleotides outside the gene matches: 17. In germline, CDR1 is VENAVY, CDR2 YDSYNSRV. CDR3 region: CARSLEPFYKKLF. In nucleotides, the CDR3 is TGTGCCCGTTCTCTAGAGCCCTTTTATAAGAAACTCTTT.

This clone was counted many times. A read error is likely here: a far larger clone is one base away. The sample contains more than one DNA sequence encoding this CDR3. The chain combines TRGV5 with TRGJ1 or TRGJ2. V was clipped by 10 bases and J by 0 bases; unmatched bases: 9. CDR3 length: 13 residues. Germline V gene sequence: CDR1 VINAFY, CDR2 YDVSNSKD. CDR3: CATWTRNYYKKLF. In DNA form, the CDR3 reads TGTGCCACATGGACCAGGAATTATTATAAGAAACTCTTT.

This clone came up many times. This likely reflects a read error, since a far larger clone is one base away. This specimen includes other DNA sequences encoding the same CDR3. The chain combines TRGV9 with TRGJP2. The CDR3 totals 16 residues. Germline V CDR1 and CDR2: GITISATS, ISYDGTV (reference sequence). The CDR3 sequence is CALWEVGWSSDWIKTF. The CDR3 coding sequence is TGTGCCTTGTGGGAGGTGGGTTGGAGTAGCGATTGGATCAAGACGTTT.

Remarks on this clone: A far larger clone is one nucleotide away, so this likely arose from a read error. Other DNA sequences from this sample encode an identical CDR3 as well. V usage is TRGV9 and J usage is TRGJP. Matching the DNA to germline supplied the J gene, which TCRdb does not give. V trimming: 0 bases; J trimming: 11 bases; junction bases outside the gene matches: 10. Germline-derived CDR1 and CDR2 are GITISATS and ISYDGTV (reference sequence). The CDR3 length is 17 residues. The CDR3 sequence is CALWEVRWELGKKIKVF. The CDR3 DNA is TGTGCCTTGTGGGAGGTGCGTTGGGAGCTGGGCAAAAAAATCAAGGTATTT.